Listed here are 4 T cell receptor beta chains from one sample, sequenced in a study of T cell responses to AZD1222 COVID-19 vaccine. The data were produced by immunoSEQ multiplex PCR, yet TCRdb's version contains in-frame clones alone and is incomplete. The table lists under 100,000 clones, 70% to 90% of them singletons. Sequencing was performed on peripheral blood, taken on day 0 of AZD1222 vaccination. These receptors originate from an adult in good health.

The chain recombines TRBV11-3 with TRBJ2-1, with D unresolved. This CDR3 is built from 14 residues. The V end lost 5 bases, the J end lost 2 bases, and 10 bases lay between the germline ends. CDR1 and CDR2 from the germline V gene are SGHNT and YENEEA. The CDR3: CASSGPQAYNEQFF. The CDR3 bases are TGTGCCAGCAGCGGACCGCAGGCCTACAATGAGCAGTTCTTC.

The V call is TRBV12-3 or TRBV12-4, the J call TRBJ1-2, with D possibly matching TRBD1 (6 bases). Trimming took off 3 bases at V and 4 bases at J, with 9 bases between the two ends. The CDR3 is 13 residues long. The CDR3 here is CASSFSRGYGYTF. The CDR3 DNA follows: TGTGCCAGCAGTTTTTCCAGGGGCTATGGCTACACCTTC.

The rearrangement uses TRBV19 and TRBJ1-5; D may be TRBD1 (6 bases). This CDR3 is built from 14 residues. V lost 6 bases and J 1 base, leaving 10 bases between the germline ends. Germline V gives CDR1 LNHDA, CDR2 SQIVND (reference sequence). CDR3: CASSRGTSNQPQHF. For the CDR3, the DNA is TGTGCCAGTAGCAGGGGCACAAGCAATCAGCCCCAGCATTTT.

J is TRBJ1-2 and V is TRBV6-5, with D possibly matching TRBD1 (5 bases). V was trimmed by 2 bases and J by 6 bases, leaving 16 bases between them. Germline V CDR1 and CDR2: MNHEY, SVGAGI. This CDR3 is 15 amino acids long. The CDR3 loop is CASSYGVWGRDGYTF. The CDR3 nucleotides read TGTGCCAGCAGTTACGGAGTGTGGGGACGGGATGGCTACACCTTC.